This T cell receptor beta chain derives from a study of PD-1 blockade in classical Hodgkin lymphoma. Study results and limitations: TCR diversity in CD4+, not CD8+, cells rose significantly by C4D1. Newly diagnosed patients had baseline TCR diversity that was reportedly lower than that of healthy donors.

Exposure to brentuximab vedotin varied, and each patient had relapsed following autologous stem cell transplantation. About this clone itself: What it recognizes is unknown.

Here immunoSEQ multiplex PCR was the method, and the copy in TCRdb shows in-frame clones only, minus some. The top ten clones hold just over 50% of a sample with several thousand clones, about two thirds of them seen once. CDR3 size: 13 residues. CDR1 is LNHDA and CDR2 is SQIVND in the germline V gene (reference sequence). Trimming pared 5 bases from V and 2 bases from J, leaving 8 bases between. The specimen was peripheral blood mononuclear cells (PBMCs), collected at baseline. V is TRBV19 and J is TRBJ2-3; no firm D call. The receptor was derived from a human donor with classical Hodgkin lymphoma. The CDR3 region has the DNA TGTGCCAGTAGTCTTCGGGCCACAGATACGCAGTATTTT. Residues: CASSLRATDTQYF. Supplemented by reference TRBV19 and TRBJ2-3, the full variable domain reads DGGITQSPKYLFRKEGQNVTLSCEQNLNHDAMYWYRQDPGQGLRLIYYSQIVNDFQKGDIAEGYSVSREKKESFPLTVTSAQKNPTAFYLCASSLRATDTQYFGPGTRLTVL.